These T cell receptor beta chains were read from a single sample in a study of T cell repertoires in cytomegalovirus infection. The antigens of these receptors remain unknown. Each CDR3 protein is one row after TCRdb ran MiXCR on the reads. This table has over 40,000 distinct CDR3 sequences, about a fifth appearing once. The source was CD8+ T cells from cultured PBMCs, collected from culture after CMV antigen stimulation. Receptor source: a human donor in good health (CMV status not recorded). Some clones in this sample may be carry-over from other donors' samples. Both conserved end residues are part of each CDR3. D genes are given only for firm matches. Clone size is stated in some rows and not others, as once, few, many or a class when expanded.

J	size	V	D	DNA	CDR3
TRBJ2-7	many	TRBV7-9	-	TGTGCCAGCAGCTCCCTGGGGGGTTACGAGCAGTACTTC	CASSSLGGYEQYF
TRBJ2-7	few	TRBV5-1	-	TGCGCCAGCAGCTTGGTGATGGGGGGTGAGCAGTACTTC	CASSLVMGGEQYF
TRBJ1-1	-	TRBV9	-	TGTGCCAGCAGCGTAGTCAAGTATTCGAACACTGAAGCTTTCTTT	CASSVVKYSNTEAFF
TRBJ1-1	few	TRBV11-2	-	TGTGCCAGCAGCTTAGGGGCAAGCACCTTCTCTGAAGCTTTCTTT	CASSLGASTFSEAFF
TRBJ2-1	-	TRBV9	TRBD2	TGTGCCAGCAGCTCCCGACTAGCGGGAGGGCAAAATGAGCAGTTCTTC	CASSSRLAGGQNEQFF
TRBJ2-7	many	TRBV7-2	-	TGTGCCAGCAGCTTAGCGGTCGGCTCTTACGAGCAGTACTTC	CASSLAVGSYEQYF
TRBJ1-5	-	TRBV7-8	-	TGTGCCAGCAGCTTAGCGCCCCAGGGCAATCAGCCCCAGCATTTT	CASSLAPQGNQPQHF
TRBJ1-1	many	TRBV6-2/TRBV6-3	-	TGTGCCAGCAGTTACTCGAGGGGTGGGACTGAAGCTTTCTTT	CASSYSRGGTEAFF
TRBJ2-7	few	TRBV19	-	TGTGCCAGTAGTATTGGGGAACAGGGATCGAACGAGCAGTACTTC	CASSIGEQGSNEQYF
TRBJ2-5	-	TRBV5-1	-	TGCGCCAGCAGCTTTGACATCCAAGAGACCCAGTACTTC	CASSFDIQETQYF
TRBJ2-3	many	TRBV7-2	TRBD2	TGTGCCAGCAGCTTAGAAGTTCCTAGCGGGAGCACAGATACGCAGTATTTT	CASSLEVPSGSTDTQYF
TRBJ2-5	-	TRBV27	-	TGTGCCAGCAGTTTACAAGCCCCAGGGACAAACAACCAAGAGACCCAGTACTTC	CASSLQAPGTNNQETQYF
TRBJ2-3	few	TRBV7-9	-	TGTGCCAGCAGCTTCCGGGACAAGGGCACAGATACGCAGTATTTT	CASSFRDKGTDTQYF
TRBJ1-1	-	TRBV7-8	-	TGTGCGACAGGCGTCGGGAACACTGAAGCTTTCTTT	CATGVGNTEAFF
TRBJ1-5	-	TRBV5-6	-	TGTGCCAGCTCCGCCGGCGGGGGAGGTCAGCCCCAGCATTTT	CASSAGGGGQPQHF
TRBJ2-1	many	TRBV19	-	TGTGCCAGTAGTCCCTCGGGTCTAGCGAACAATGAGCAGTTCTTC	CASSPSGLANNEQFF
TRBJ1-2	few	TRBV6-4	-	TGTGCCAGCAACAGGGAAGATGGCTACACCTTC	CASNREDGYTF
TRBJ1-5	-	TRBV4-1	TRBD1	TGCGCCCCTCCAGACAGGGAAGGTTGGCAGCCCCAGCATTTT	CAPPDREGWQPQHF
TRBJ2-7	many	TRBV12-3/TRBV12-4	TRBD2	TGTGCCAGCAGTTTCCTTGGACTAGCGGGAGACTACGAGCAGTACTTC	CASSFLGLAGDYEQYF
TRBJ1-5	-	TRBV27	-	TGTGCCAGCAGCCTAGAGGGGACCCAGGATCAGCCCCAGCATTTT	CASSLEGTQDQPQHF
TRBJ1-2	many	TRBV24-1	-	TGTGCCACCAGTGCGGACAGTTCGGGTGGCTACACCTTC	CATSADSSGGYTF
TRBJ1-6	-	TRBV7-6	-	TGTGCCAGCAGCCCAGTTCAAGGGGGGGGCAATAATTCACCCCTCCACTTT	CASSPVQGGGNNSPLHF
TRBJ1-2	many	TRBV12-3/TRBV12-4	TRBD1	TGTGCCAGCAGGATGACAGGGCGATTGTATGGCTACACCTTC	CASRMTGRLYGYTF
TRBJ1-2	-	TRBV11-2	-	TGTACCAGGAGCTTAGATCACAACCCCGCGAAGCGATATGGCTACACCTTC	CTRSLDHNPAKRYGYTF
TRBJ2-3	-	TRBV27	-	TGTGCCAGCAGTTTATCCGGGGCGGCCTCAGATACGCAGTATTTT	CASSLSGAASDTQYF
TRBJ1-1	medium-sized	TRBV7-8	-	TGTGCCAGCACCATAGCGGGGGGCTCGGGCACTGAAGCTTTCTTT	CASTIAGGSGTEAFF
TRBJ2-3	few	TRBV30	-	TGTGCCTGGAGTGTACAGGGTAGCTCGGGTACGCAGTATTTT	CAWSVQGSSGTQYF
TRBJ2-7	-	TRBV5-1	TRBD2	TGCGCCAGCAGCCCCCGACTAGCGGGGAGCTACGAGCAGTACTTC	CASSPRLAGSYEQYF
TRBJ2-1	few	TRBV7-9	-	TGTGCCAGCAGCGCGACACAGGGTCGGGGTCACGATGAGCAGTTCTTC	CASSATQGRGHDEQFF
TRBJ1-5	many	TRBV12-3/TRBV12-4	TRBD1	TGTGCCAGCAGTTCCTCCGGGACAGGGAATCAGCCCCAGCATTTT	CASSSSGTGNQPQHF
TRBJ2-1	few	TRBV12-5	TRBD1	TGTGCTAGTGTCTTGAGTCCCGGACAGGGTATATACAATGAGCAGTTCTTC	CASVLSPGQGIYNEQFF
TRBJ2-7	-	TRBV7-9	-	TGTGCCAGCAGCTTAGGGGCAGGGCTGTACGAGCAGTACTTC	CASSLGAGLYEQYF
TRBJ2-2	-	TRBV4-1	-	TGCGCCAGCAGCCAGGCGGAAGCGCAAGCCGGGGAGCTGTTTTTT	CASSQAEAQAGELFF
TRBJ2-6	few	TRBV2	-	TGTGCCACCGAGGGGACCGACTCTGGGGCCAACGTCCTGACTTTC	CATEGTDSGANVLTF
TRBJ2-7	many	TRBV7-9	-	TGTGCCAGCAGCTTAGCGCGGGGGCCAGGGGGCTACGAGCAGTACTTC	CASSLARGPGGYEQYF
TRBJ2-1	many	TRBV7-9	-	TGTGCCAGCAGCTTCTCGGAAGGGGGTAACAATGAGCAGTTCTTC	CASSFSEGGNNEQFF
TRBJ1-1	-	TRBV3-1	TRBD1	TGTGCCAGCAGCCAGGACAGGGGTTGGGGCACTGAAGCTTTCTTT	CASSQDRGWGTEAFF
TRBJ2-7	few	TRBV7-6	-	TGTGCCAGCAGCCCCCTGAGAGAATACGAGCAGTACTTC	CASSPLREYEQYF
TRBJ2-3	-	TRBV27	-	TGTGCCAGCAGTTCTGCCGGACTGACAGATACGCAGTATTTT	CASSSAGLTDTQYF
TRBJ2-4	many	TRBV7-9	-	TGTGCCAGCAGCCCCCCGGGAGTTGGCAACATTCAGTACTTC	CASSPPGVGNIQYF